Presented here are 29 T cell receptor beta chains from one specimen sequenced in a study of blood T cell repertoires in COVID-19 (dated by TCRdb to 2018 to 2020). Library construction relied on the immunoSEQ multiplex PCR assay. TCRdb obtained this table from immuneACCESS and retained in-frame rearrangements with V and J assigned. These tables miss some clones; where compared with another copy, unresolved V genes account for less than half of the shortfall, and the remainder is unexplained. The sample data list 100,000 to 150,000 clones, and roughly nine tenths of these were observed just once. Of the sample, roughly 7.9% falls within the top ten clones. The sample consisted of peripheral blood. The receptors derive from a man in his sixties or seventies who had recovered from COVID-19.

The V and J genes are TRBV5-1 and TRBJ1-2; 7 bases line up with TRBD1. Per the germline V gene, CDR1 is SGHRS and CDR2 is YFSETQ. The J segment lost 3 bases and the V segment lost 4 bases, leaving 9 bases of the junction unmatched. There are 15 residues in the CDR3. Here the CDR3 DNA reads TGCGCCAGCAGCCAGAACAGGGGCCTGGACTATGGCTACACCTTC. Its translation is CASSQNRGLDYGYTF.

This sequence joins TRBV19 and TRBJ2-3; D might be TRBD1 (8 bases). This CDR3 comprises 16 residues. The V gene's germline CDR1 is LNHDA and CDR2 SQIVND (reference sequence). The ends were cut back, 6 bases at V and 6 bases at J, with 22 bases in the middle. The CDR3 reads CASRRRTGGAADTQYF. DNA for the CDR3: TGTGCCAGTAGACGACGAACAGGGGGGGCGGCCGATACGCAGTATTTT.

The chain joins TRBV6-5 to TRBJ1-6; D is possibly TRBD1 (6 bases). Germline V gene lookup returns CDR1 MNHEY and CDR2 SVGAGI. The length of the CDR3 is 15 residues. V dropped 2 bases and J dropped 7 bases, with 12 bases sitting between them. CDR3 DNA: TGTGCCAGCAGTTACGGTGGGGGGGCCAATTCACCCCTCCACTTT. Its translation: CASSYGGGANSPLHF.

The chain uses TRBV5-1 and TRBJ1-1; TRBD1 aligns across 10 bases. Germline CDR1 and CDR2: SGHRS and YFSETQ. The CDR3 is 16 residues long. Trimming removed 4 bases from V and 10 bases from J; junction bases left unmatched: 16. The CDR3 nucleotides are TGCGCCAGCAGCGGCGGAACCGGGACAGGGGCTGTGGTAGCTTTCTTT. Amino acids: CASSGGTGTGAVVAFF.

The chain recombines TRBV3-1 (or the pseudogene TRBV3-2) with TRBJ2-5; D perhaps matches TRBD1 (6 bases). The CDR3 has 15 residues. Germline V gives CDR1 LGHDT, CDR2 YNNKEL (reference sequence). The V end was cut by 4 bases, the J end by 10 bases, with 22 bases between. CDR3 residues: CASSPSGTPGNGQYF. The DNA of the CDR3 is TGTGCCAGCAGCCCGTCCGGGACACCCGGAAACGGCCAGTACTTC.

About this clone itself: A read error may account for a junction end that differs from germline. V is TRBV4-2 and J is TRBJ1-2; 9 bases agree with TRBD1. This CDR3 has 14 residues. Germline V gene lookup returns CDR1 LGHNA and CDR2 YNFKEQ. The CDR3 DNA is TGTGCCAGCAGACAAGGGACAGGGTTTTCTGGCTACACCTTC. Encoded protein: CASRQGTGFSGYTF.

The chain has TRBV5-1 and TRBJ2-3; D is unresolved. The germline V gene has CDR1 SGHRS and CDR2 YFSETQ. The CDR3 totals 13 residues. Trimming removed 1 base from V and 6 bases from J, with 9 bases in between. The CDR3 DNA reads TGCGCCAGCAGCTTGCGTGGAGCCGATACGCAGTATTTT. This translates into CASSLRGADTQYF.

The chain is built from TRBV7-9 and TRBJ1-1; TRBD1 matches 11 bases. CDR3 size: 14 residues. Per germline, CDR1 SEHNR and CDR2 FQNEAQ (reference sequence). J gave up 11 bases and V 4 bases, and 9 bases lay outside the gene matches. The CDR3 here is CASSSPGQGGLAFF. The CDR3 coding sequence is TGTGCCAGCAGCTCCCCGGGACAGGGGGGTTTGGCTTTCTTT. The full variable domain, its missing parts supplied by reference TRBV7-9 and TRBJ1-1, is DTGVSQNPRHKITKRGQNVTFRCDPISEHNRLYWYRQTLGQGPEFLTYFQNEAQLEKSRLLSDRFSAERPKGSFSTLEIQRTEQGDSAMYLCASSSPGQGGLAFFGQGTRLTVV.

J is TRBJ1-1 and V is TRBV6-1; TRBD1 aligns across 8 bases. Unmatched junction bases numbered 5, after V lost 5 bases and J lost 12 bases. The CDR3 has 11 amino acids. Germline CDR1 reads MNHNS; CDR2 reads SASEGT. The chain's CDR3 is CASSSDRETFF. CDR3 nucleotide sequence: TGTGCCAGCAGTTCGGACAGGGAGACTTTCTTT.

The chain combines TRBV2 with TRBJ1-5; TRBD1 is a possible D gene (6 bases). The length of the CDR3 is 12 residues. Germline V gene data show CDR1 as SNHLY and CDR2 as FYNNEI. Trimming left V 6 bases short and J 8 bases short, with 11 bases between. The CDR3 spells CASSTGNEPQHF. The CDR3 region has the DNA TGTGCCAGCAGCACAGGGAACGAGCCCCAGCATTTT. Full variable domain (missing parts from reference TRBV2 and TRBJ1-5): EPEVTQTPSHQVTQMGQEVILRCVPISNHLYFYWYRQILGQKVEFLVSFYNNEISEKSEIFDDQFSVERPDGSNFTLKIRSTKLEDSAMYFCASSTGNEPQHFGDGTRLSIL.

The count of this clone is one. CDR3 amino acids: CASSLQSSNQPQHF. CDR3 nucleotide sequence: TGTGCCAGCAGTTTACAGAGTAGCAATCAGCCCCAGCATTTT. The chain links TRBV2 to TRBJ1-5; no definite D call. CDR1 is SNHLY and CDR2 is FYNNEI in the germline V gene. CDR3 size: 14 residues. The V end lost 5 bases, the J end lost 0 bases, and 8 bases lay between the germline ends. Using reference TRBV2 and TRBJ1-5 for the parts outside the CDR3, the full variable domain is EPEVTQTPSHQVTQMGQEVILRCVPISNHLYFYWYRQILGQKVEFLVSFYNNEISEKSEIFDDQFSVERPDGSNFTLKIRSTKLEDSAMYFCASSLQSSNQPQHFGDGTRLSIL.

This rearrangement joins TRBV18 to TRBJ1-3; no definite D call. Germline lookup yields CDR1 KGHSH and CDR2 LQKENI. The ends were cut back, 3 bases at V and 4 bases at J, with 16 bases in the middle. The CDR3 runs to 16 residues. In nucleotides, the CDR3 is TGTGCCAGCTCACCCCAAACGGGGAGGATAGGAAACACCATATATTTT. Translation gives CASSPQTGRIGNTIYF.

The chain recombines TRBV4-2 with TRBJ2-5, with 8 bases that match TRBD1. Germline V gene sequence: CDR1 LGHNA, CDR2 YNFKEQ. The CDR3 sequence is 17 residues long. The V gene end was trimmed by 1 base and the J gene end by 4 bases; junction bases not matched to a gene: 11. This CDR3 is CASSQADGQGTGETQYF. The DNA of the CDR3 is TGTGCCAGCAGCCAAGCCGACGGACAGGGAACGGGAGAGACCCAGTACTTC.

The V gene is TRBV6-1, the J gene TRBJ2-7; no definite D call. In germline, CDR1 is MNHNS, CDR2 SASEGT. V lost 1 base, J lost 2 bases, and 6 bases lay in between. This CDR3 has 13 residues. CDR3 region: CASSEDGTYEQYF. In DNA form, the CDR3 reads TGTGCCAGCAGTGAAGACGGTACCTACGAGCAGTACTTC.

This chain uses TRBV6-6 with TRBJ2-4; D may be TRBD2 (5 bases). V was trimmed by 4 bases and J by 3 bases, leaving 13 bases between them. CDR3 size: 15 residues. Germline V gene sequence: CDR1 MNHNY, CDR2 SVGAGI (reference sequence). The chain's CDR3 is CASSSSLVYKNIQYF. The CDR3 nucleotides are TGTGCCAGCAGTTCCTCACTAGTCTACAAAAACATTCAGTACTTC.

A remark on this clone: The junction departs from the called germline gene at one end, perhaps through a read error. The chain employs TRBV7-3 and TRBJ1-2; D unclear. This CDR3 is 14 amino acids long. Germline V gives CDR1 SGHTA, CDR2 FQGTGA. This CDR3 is CASNLVPANYGYTF. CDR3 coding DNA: TGTGCCAGCAACTTAGTCCCCGCTAACTATGGCTACACCTTC.

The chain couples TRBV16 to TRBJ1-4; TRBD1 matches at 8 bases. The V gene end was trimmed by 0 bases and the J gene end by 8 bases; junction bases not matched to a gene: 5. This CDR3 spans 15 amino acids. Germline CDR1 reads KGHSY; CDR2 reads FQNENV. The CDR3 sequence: CASSQSGQGSEKLFF. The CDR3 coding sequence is TGTGCCAGCAGCCAATCTGGACAGGGAAGCGAAAAACTGTTTTTT.

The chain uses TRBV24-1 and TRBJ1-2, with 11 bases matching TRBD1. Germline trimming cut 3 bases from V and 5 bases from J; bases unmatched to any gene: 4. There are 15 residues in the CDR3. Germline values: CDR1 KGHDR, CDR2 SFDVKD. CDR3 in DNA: TGTGCCACCAGTGATGAAGGGACAGGGGGTTATGGCTACACCTTC. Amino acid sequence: CATSDEGTGGYGYTF.

CDR3 sequence (DNA): TGTGCCAGCCCACGGGCAGCGGCAGATACGCAGTATTTT. It is translated as CASPRAAADTQYF. The V and J genes are TRBV18 and TRBJ2-3; D perhaps matches TRBD2 (5 bases). CDR1 and CDR2 from the germline V gene are KGHSH and LQKENI. This CDR3 has 13 residues. Trimming took off 8 bases at V and 4 bases at J, with 13 bases between the two ends. Combining the CDR3 with reference TRBV18 and TRBJ2-3 gives the whole variable domain NAGVMQNPRHLVRRRGQEARLRCSPMKGHSHVYWYRQLPEEGLKFMVYLQKENIIDESGMPKERFSAEFPKEGPSILRIQQVVRGDSAAYFCASPRAAADTQYFGPGTRLTVL.

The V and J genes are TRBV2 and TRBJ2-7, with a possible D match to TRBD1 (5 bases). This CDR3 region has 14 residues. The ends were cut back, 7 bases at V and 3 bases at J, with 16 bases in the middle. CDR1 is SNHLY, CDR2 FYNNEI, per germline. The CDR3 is CASNEPGSVYEQYF. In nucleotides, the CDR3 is TGTGCCAGCAACGAGCCAGGGTCTGTCTACGAGCAGTACTTC.

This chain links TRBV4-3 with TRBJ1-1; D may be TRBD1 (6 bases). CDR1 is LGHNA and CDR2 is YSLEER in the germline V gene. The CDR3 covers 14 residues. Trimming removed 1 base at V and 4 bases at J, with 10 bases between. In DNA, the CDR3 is TGCGCCAGCAGCCAAGCCAGGGGCGGCACTGAAGCTTTCTTT. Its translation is CASSQARGGTEAFF.

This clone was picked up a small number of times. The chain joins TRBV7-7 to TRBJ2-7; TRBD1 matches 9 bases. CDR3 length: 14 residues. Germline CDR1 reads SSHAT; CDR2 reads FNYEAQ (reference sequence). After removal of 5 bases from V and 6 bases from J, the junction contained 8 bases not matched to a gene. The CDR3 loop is CASSRDRESLEQYF. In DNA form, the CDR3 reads TGTGCCAGCAGCCGGGACAGGGAATCCCTCGAGCAGTACTTC.

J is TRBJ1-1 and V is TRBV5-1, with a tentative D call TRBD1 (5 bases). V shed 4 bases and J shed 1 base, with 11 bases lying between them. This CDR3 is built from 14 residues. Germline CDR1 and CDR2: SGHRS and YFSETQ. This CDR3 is CASSPLQGNTEAFF. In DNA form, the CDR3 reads TGCGCCAGCAGCCCCCTGCAGGGGAACACTGAAGCTTTCTTT.

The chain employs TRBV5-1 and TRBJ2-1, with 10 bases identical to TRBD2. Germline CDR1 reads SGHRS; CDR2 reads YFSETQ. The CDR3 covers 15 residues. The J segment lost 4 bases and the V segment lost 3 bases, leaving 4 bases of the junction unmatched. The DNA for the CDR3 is TGCGCCAGCAGCTCAGTTAGCGGGGGGTACAATGAGCAGTTCTTC. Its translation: CASSSVSGGYNEQFF.

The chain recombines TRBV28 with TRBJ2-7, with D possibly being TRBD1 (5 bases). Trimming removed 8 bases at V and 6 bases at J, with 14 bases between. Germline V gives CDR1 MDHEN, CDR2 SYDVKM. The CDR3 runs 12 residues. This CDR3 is CASSLGLPEQYF. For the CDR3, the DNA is TGTGCCAGCTCCCTGGGGCTGCCCGAGCAGTACTTC.

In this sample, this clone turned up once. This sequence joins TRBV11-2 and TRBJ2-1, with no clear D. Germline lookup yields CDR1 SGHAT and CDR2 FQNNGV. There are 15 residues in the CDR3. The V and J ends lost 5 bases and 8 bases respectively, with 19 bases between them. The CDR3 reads CASSLGSMGLDEQFF. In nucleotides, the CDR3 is TGTGCCAGCAGCCTAGGATCCATGGGCTTGGATGAGCAGTTCTTC.

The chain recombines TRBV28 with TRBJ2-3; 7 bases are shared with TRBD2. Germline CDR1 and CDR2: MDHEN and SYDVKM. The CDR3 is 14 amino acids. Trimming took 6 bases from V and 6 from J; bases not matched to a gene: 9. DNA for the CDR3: TGTGCCAGCAGAAACGGCGGGAGCGGGGATACGCAGTATTTT. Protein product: CASRNGGSGDTQYF.

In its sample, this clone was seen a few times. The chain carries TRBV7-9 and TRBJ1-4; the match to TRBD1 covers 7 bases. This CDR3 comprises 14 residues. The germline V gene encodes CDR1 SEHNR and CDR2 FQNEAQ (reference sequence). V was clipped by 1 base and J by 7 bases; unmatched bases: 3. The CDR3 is CASSLETGTEKLFF. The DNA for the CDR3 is TGTGCCAGCAGCTTAGAGACAGGGACTGAAAAACTGTTTTTT.

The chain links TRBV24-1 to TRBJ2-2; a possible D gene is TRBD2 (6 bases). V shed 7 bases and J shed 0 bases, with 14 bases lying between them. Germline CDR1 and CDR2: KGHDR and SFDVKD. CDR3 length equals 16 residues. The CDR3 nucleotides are TGTGCCACCAGCCTTGGGGGGACCGCGAACACCGGGGAGCTGTTTTTT. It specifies CATSLGGTANTGELFF.